This is a list of T cell receptor beta chains from one sample in a study of T cell clonotyping in hematopoietic cell transplantation. Some clones are missing from TCRdb's copy, which holds only in-frame ones; the method was immunoSEQ multiplex PCR. The sample carries more than 25,000 clones, 85% to 95% recorded once. The input for sequencing was peripheral blood mononuclear cells, taken before stem cell transplant. The source of these receptors is a man aged 45-65 years with acute myeloid leukemia. Some clones in this sample may be carry-over from other donors' samples. Each CDR3 is given with its conserved first and last residue. The order of the fields is J gene, V gene, clone size, D gene, CDR3 protein, CDR3 DNA. The D gene is left open where the match is weak. The size of a clone is reported for some rows only, either as once, few or many, or as a class for expanded clones.

TRBJ1-1,TRBV4-3,.,.,CASSQYEGITEAFF,TGCGCCAGCAGCCAATATGAGGGGATCACTGAAGCTTTCTTT
TRBJ2-5,TRBV4-1,few,.,CASSQWRGETQYF,TGCGCCAGCAGCCAATGGCGGGGAGAGACCCAGTACTTC
TRBJ1-4,TRBV28,.,.,CASSLGRGTPNEKLFF,TGTGCCAGCTCTCTGGGGAGGGGAACGCCTAATGAAAAACTGTTTTTT
TRBJ2-5,TRBV19,.,.,CASSIRDGGETQYF,TGTGCCAGTAGTATCCGGGATGGGGGAGAGACCCAGTACTTC
TRBJ2-1,TRBV2,.,.,CASSTDNEQFF,TGTGCCAGCAGTACGGACAATGAGCAGTTCTTC
TRBJ1-1,TRBV11-2,.,.,CASSRMVEAFF,TGTGCCAGCAGCCGGATGGTGGAAGCTTTCTTT
TRBJ2-7,TRBV30,.,.,CAWRNSGKLTYEQYF,TGTGCCTGGAGGAACTCAGGAAAGTTGACCTACGAGCAGTACTTC
TRBJ2-7,TRBV28,.,.,CASRVGLAYEQYF,TGTGCCAGCAGAGTGGGACTGGCCTACGAGCAGTACTTC
TRBJ2-7,TRBV19,.,TRBD1,CATPAGGPSYEQYF,TGTGCCACCCCCGCAGGGGGTCCCTCCTACGAGCAGTACTTC
TRBJ2-5,TRBV4-1,.,.,CASSPRTGTGETQYF,TGCGCCAGCAGCCCCCGGACGGGGACGGGGGAGACCCAGTACTTC
TRBJ2-5,TRBV5-1,.,TRBD1,CASSRMTGGGETQYF,TGCGCCAGCAGCCGCATGACAGGGGGCGGAGAGACCCAGTACTTC
TRBJ2-3,TRBV15,.,TRBD2,CATSRGGGGAGDTQYF,TGTGCCACCAGCAGAGGCGGCGGGGGGGCAGGAGATACGCAGTATTTT
TRBJ2-1,TRBV5-1,.,TRBD2,CASKTDGGTSTNEQFF,TGCGCCAGCAAAACTGACGGCGGGACTAGTACCAATGAGCAGTTCTTC
TRBJ2-7,TRBV15,.,TRBD1,CATSSGGVGEQYF,TGTGCCACCAGCTCAGGGGGAGTGGGTGAGCAGTACTTC
TRBJ1-5,TRBV7-2,.,.,CASSLVGTQNQPQHF,TGTGCCAGCAGCTTAGTAGGAACCCAAAATCAGCCCCAGCATTTT
TRBJ1-5,TRBV7-9,.,.,CASSSSVGLVQPQHF,TGTGCCAGCAGCTCATCGGTGGGGCTGGTCCAGCCCCAGCATTTT
TRBJ1-2,TRBV5-8,.,.,CASRYVFKYGYTF,TGTGCCAGCAGATATGTATTTAAGTATGGCTACACCTTC
TRBJ2-1,TRBV28,.,TRBD2,CASSLGAGGYSNEQFF,TGTGCCAGCAGTTTAGGAGCGGGGGGTTATTCCAATGAGCAGTTCTTC
TRBJ2-2,TRBV6-1,.,.,CASQRARNTGELFF,TGTGCCAGCCAGCGGGCCAGGAACACCGGGGAGCTGTTTTTT
TRBJ1-1,TRBV10-1,.,TRBD1,CASSEQGGTEAFF,TGCGCCAGCAGTGAGCAGGGGGGCACTGAAGCTTTCTTT
TRBJ1-3,TRBV7-2,.,TRBD1,CASSLSRTGNRNTIYF,TGTGCCAGCAGCTTATCGAGGACAGGGAATAGAAACACCATATATTTT
TRBJ1-2,TRBV7-2,.,.,CASSPTYNNNYGYTF,TGTGCCAGCAGCCCGACCTACAACAACAACTATGGCTACACCTTC
TRBJ2-3,TRBV5-1,.,.,CASREGSSGDTQYF,TGCGCCAGCAGGGAAGGAAGCTCTGGAGATACGCAGTATTTT
TRBJ2-3,TRBV30,.,TRBD2,CAWRIAGSTDTQYF,TGTGCCTGGCGGATAGCGGGAAGCACAGATACGCAGTATTTT
TRBJ1-1,TRBV30,.,.,CAWTAGGAAAFF,TGTGCCTGGACCGCTGGGGGGGCGGCCGCTTTCTTT
TRBJ1-5,TRBV7-3,.,.,CALLSRSSNQPQHF,TGTGCCTTGCTTAGTCGATCTAGCAATCAGCCCCAGCATTTT
TRBJ2-1,TRBV2,.,.,CASSGRGPFYNEQFF,TGTGCCAGCAGTGGACGCGGGCCCTTCTACAATGAGCAGTTCTTC
TRBJ1-1,TRBV30,few,.,CAWSPDLNTEAFF,TGTGCCTGGAGTCCCGACCTGAACACTGAAGCTTTCTTT
TRBJ1-2,TRBV5-1,.,TRBD1,CASSPGQGGYGYTF,TGCGCCAGCAGCCCCGGACAGGGGGGCTATGGCTACACCTTC
TRBJ2-3,TRBV27,few,TRBD2,CASSWTSGMADTQYF,TGTGCCAGCAGTTGGACTAGCGGGATGGCAGATACGCAGTATTTT
TRBJ1-5,TRBV28,.,.,CASSSESSYQPQHF,TGTGCCAGCAGCTCCGAAAGTAGCTATCAGCCCCAGCATTTT
TRBJ2-1,TRBV27,.,.,CASSPLAGRSSSNEQFF,TGTGCCAGCAGCCCACTAGCTGGACGGAGCAGCTCCAATGAGCAGTTCTTC
TRBJ2-1,TRBV10-3,.,.,CAISESAANNEQFF,TGTGCCATCAGTGAGTCTGCAGCAAACAATGAGCAGTTCTTC
TRBJ1-2,TRBV11-2,.,.,CASSTTLLRGYTF,TGTGCCAGCAGCACAACACTCCTCCGGGGCTACACCTTC
TRBJ2-7,TRBV25-1,.,.,CASSEYRGRDEQYF,TGTGCCAGCAGTGAATACAGGGGTCGGGACGAGCAGTACTTC
TRBJ1-5,TRBV7-9,.,TRBD1,CASSPGTGRDWNQPQHF,TGTGCCAGCAGCCCCGGGACAGGGCGCGATTGGAATCAGCCCCAGCATTTT
TRBJ2-2,TRBV7-2,.,.,CASSLVFRTGELFF,TGTGCCAGCAGCTTAGTATTCCGCACCGGGGAGCTGTTTTTT
TRBJ2-2,TRBV9,.,.,CASSVGHTGELFF,TGTGCCAGCAGCGTCGGACACACCGGGGAGCTGTTTTTT
TRBJ2-3,TRBV9,.,TRBD2,CASSAGTSGSVWTDTQYF,TGTGCCAGCAGCGCTGGGACTAGCGGGAGTGTTTGGACAGATACGCAGTATTTT
TRBJ2-7,TRBV6-1,.,.,CASSERKAYEQYF,TGTGCCAGCAGTGAACGGAAAGCCTACGAGCAGTACTTC
TRBJ2-2,TRBV27,.,.,CASSFDSWGKAGELFF,TGTGCCAGCAGTTTCGATTCCTGGGGTAAAGCCGGGGAGCTGTTTTTT
TRBJ2-7,TRBV11-2,.,TRBD1,CASSFGDRSSYEQYF,TGTGCCAGCAGCTTCGGGGACAGGAGCTCCTACGAGCAGTACTTC
TRBJ1-6,TRBV5-1,.,.,CASSLAGRGSPLHF,TGCGCCAGCAGCTTGGCCGGCAGGGGTTCACCCCTCCACTTT
TRBJ2-2,TRBV9,.,TRBD1,CASSPQGTGMTGELFF,TGTGCCAGCAGCCCCCAAGGGACAGGGATGACCGGGGAGCTGTTTTTT
TRBJ2-5,TRBV11-2,.,.,CASSLGSYSQETQYF,TGTGCCAGCAGCTTAGGATCATACTCACAAGAGACCCAGTACTTC
TRBJ1-6,TRBV15,.,.,CATRPGTLSGRNSPLHF,TGTGCCACCAGGCCCGGGACGCTCAGCGGGCGGAATTCACCCCTCCACTTT